This T cell receptor (beta chain) was found in a study of response to subunit inactivated influenza vaccine. Via MiXCR, TCRdb re-called the RT-PCR reads, giving one row per CDR3 protein. The repertoire holds over 800,000 distinct CDR3 sequences, with roughly 20% as singletons. This TCR came from a man in his forties or fifties who received an inactivated influenza vaccine. The starting material was PBMCs from blood, obtained around 5 days after vaccination.

The CDR3, as DNA: TGTGCCAGCAGCCAACAGGGTTTATCTCAGCCCCAGCATTTT. Amino acids: CASSQQGLSQPQHF. This rearrangement joins TRBV3-1 to TRBJ1-5; D might be TRBD1 (5 bases). In germline, CDR1 is LGHDT, CDR2 YNNKEL (reference sequence). There are 14 residues in the CDR3. V was clipped by 2 bases and J by 6 bases, with 11 bases between them.